These T cell receptor beta chains were read from a single sample in a study of cytomegalovirus exposure and HLA in healthy donors. The table came from immunoSEQ multiplex PCR; TCRdb's copy has only in-frame clones and leaves some out. The data hold roughly 130,000 clones, with around 73% observed a single time. Sequencing was done on a sample of PBMCs. Every receptor here comes from a woman aged 35 to 49 in good health and CMV-seronegative. The CDR3 runs from the conserved cysteine through the conserved F or W. The D gene is left open where the match is weak. Size is stated for part of the rows, as once, few or many counts, or as a class when the clone is expanded.

>TRBV6-1|-|few|TRBJ1-4
TGTGCCAGCAGTGAAGGTCCAGCAACTAATGAAAAACTGTTTTTT
CASSEGPATNEKLFF
>TRBV6-7|TRBD1|-|TRBJ1-2
TGTGCCAGAACCCGGGACAGGGGGTGTTCGGGCTATGGCTACACCTTC
CARTRDRGCSGYGYTF
>TRBV12-5|-|few|TRBJ1-1
TGTGCTAGTGGGGGGGGGCCTAACACTGAAGCTTTCTTT
CASGGGPNTEAFF
>TRBV9|TRBD2|-|TRBJ2-7
TGTGCCAGCAGCTCGGTAGCGGGGGCCCAACAGCAGTACTTC
CASSSVAGAQQQYF
>TRBV5-4|-|once|TRBJ2-1
TGTGCCAGCAGTACCTACGACTCCTACAATGAGCAGTTCTTC
CASSTYDSYNEQFF
>TRBV4-1|TRBD1|-|TRBJ2-1
TGCGCCAGCAGCCCTTCGGGACAGCTTAATGAGCAGTTCTTC
CASSPSGQLNEQFF
>TRBV2|TRBD1|-|TRBJ2-7
TGTGCCAGCAGTGAAGTGGGACAGGGTGATGAGCAGTACTTC
CASSEVGQGDEQYF
>TRBV7-2|-|-|TRBJ1-5
TGTGCCAGCAGCTTAGACGGGGTGGCGGGACAGCCCCAGCATTTT
CASSLDGVAGQPQHF
>TRBV5-4|-|-|TRBJ2-1
TGTGCCAGCAGCTTGGTGCAGGGGGGTTACAATGAGCAGTTCTTC
CASSLVQGGYNEQFF
>TRBV6-6|-|-|TRBJ1-1
TGTGCCAGCAGTACCGAAGGGAGGACTGAAGCTTTCTTT
CASSTEGRTEAFF
>TRBV5-1|-|-|TRBJ2-1
TGCGCCAGCAGCCTGGAGCCCCGGGGTGAGCAGTTCTTC
CASSLEPRGEQFF
>TRBV9|TRBD2|-|TRBJ2-2
TGTGCCAGCAGCCCCTCGGGGGGAGGGGCCGGGGAGCTGTTTTTT
CASSPSGGGAGELFF
>TRBV5-1|-|-|TRBJ2-2
TGCGCCAGCAGCTTGAGGGGCAGCCAAGATAGGATCACCGGGGAGCTGTTTTTT
CASSLRGSQDRITGELFF
>TRBV27|-|once|TRBJ1-5
TGTGCCAGCAGTTTAGAGGGGGTGGCGAATCAGCCCCAGCATTTT
CASSLEGVANQPQHF
>TRBV6-1|TRBD2|-|TRBJ2-3
TGTGCCAGCAGTGGGGGGACTAGCCCAAAAGGGGATACGCAGTATTTT
CASSGGTSPKGDTQYF
>TRBV5-1|-|-|TRBJ1-3
TGCGCCAGCAGCTTGAAGTTCCTCAGGGGAGTAGTTCTAGGAAACACCATATATTTT
CASSLKFLRGVVLGNTIYF
>TRBV7-3|-|once|TRBJ1-1
TGTGCCAGCAGCTTATCCCTGGGAGGCGCTGAAGCTTTCTTT
CASSLSLGGAEAFF
>TRBV6-5|-|-|TRBJ1-6
TGTGCCAGCACCCCGCGTCTCCATACTAATTCACCCCTCCACTTT
CASTPRLHTNSPLHF
>TRBV7-2|TRBD1|-|TRBJ2-2
TGTGCCAGCAGCTTAGGAACAGGGGTGACCGGGGAGCTGTTTTTT
CASSLGTGVTGELFF
>TRBV6-5|-|-|TRBJ1-1
TGTGCCAGCAGCTGGGGCCAGTCCTGGGGCACTGAAGCTTTCTTT
CASSWGQSWGTEAFF
>TRBV5-6|TRBD1|-|TRBJ2-2
TGTGCCAGCACCCCCCCGGGACAGGACCCGAACACCGGGGAGCTGTTTTTT
CASTPPGQDPNTGELFF
>TRBV6-1|-|few|TRBJ1-5
TGTGCCAGCAGTGAAGGGCCGGGACTCGGTCAGCCCCAGCATTTT
CASSEGPGLGQPQHF
>TRBV5-1|-|-|TRBJ1-1
TGCGCCAGCAGCCCAACCCACACGAACACTGAAGCTTTCTTT
CASSPTHTNTEAFF
>TRBV10-3|-|few|TRBJ2-5
TGTGCCATCAGTGAGGGCAGCCAAGAGACCCAGTACTTC
CAISEGSQETQYF
>TRBV18|-|-|TRBJ1-4
TGTGCCAGCGGCTCAGGAGGTGAAAAACTGTTTTTT
CASGSGGEKLFF
>TRBV2|TRBD1|-|TRBJ2-5
TGTGCCAGCAGGGGCCGGGACAGGGGATTCGGAGAGACCCAGTACTTC
CASRGRDRGFGETQYF
>TRBV7-2|-|once|TRBJ2-4
TGTGCCAGCAGCTTAGTAGGTGGGGGCTGGGCCAAAAACATTCAGTACTTC
CASSLVGGGWAKNIQYF
>TRBV29-1|TRBD1|-|TRBJ2-1
TGCAGCGTGTTAACAGGGGTCTACAATGAGCAGTTCTTC
CSVLTGVYNEQFF
>TRBV7-9|TRBD2|-|TRBJ2-7
TGTGCCAGCAGCATTAGCGGGGGGAGCTACGAGCAGTACTTC
CASSISGGSYEQYF
>TRBV7-9|-|-|TRBJ1-6
TGTGCCGCCCTGGGAGAGGGCCATCTTAATTCACCCCTCCACTTT
CAALGEGHLNSPLHF
>TRBV4-1|-|-|TRBJ1-2
TGCGCCAGCAGCCAAGAGGTCGGAGCTAACTATGGCTACACCTTC
CASSQEVGANYGYTF
>TRBV4-1|-|-|TRBJ1-6
TGCGCCAGCAGCCAAGAACCAGATTATAATTCACCCCTCCACTTT
CASSQEPDYNSPLHF
>TRBV5-6|TRBD2|-|TRBJ2-2
TGTGCCAGCAGGCGGCGGGGGATGAACACCGGGGAGCTGTTTTTT
CASRRRGMNTGELFF
>TRBV9|TRBD1|few|TRBJ2-6
TGTGCCAGCAGCATTGGACAGGGGACTGGGGCCAACGTCCTGACTTTC
CASSIGQGTGANVLTF
>TRBV5-1|-|-|TRBJ1-2
TGCGCCAGCAGCCCATCAGGCGGAGGAGGCTACACCTTC
CASSPSGGGGYTF
>TRBV7-9|-|-|TRBJ1-3
TGTGCCAGCAGCTTAGTACAGGGTGGAAACACCATATATTTT
CASSLVQGGNTIYF
>TRBV14|-|-|TRBJ2-1
TGTGCCAGCAGCCAAGAAACAGGGTTAAATGAGCAGTTCTTC
CASSQETGLNEQFF
>TRBV10-3|TRBD1|-|TRBJ2-3
TGTGCCATCAGCCGACAGGGGCCAAGTAGTGCAGATACGCAGTATTTT
CAISRQGPSSADTQYF
>TRBV18|-|-|TRBJ1-1
TGTGCCAGCTCACCACTCGGGCGACCAGGGTTCACTGAAGCTTTCTTT
CASSPLGRPGFTEAFF
>TRBV29-1|-|-|TRBJ2-3
TGCAGCGTTGCGACTGGAGATACGCAGTATTTT
CSVATGDTQYF
>TRBV28|-|-|TRBJ1-2
TGTGCCAGCAGCCCGGCCCTTCAGGGGTCCTATGGCTACACCTTC
CASSPALQGSYGYTF
>TRBV13|TRBD1|-|TRBJ2-2
TGTGCCAGCAGCTACCTCAGGACAGGGAAGGCCGGGGAGCTGTTTTTT
CASSYLRTGKAGELFF